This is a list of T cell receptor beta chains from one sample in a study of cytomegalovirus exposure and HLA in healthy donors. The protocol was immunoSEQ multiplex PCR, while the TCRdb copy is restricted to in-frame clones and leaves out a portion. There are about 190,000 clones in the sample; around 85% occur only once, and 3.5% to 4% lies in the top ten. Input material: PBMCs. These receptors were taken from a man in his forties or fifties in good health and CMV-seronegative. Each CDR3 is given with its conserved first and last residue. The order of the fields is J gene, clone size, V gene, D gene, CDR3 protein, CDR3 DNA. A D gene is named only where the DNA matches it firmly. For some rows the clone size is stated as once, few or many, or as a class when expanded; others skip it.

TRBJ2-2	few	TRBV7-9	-	CASRRGTGELFF	TGTGCCAGCCGCAGGGGCACCGGGGAGCTGTTTTTT
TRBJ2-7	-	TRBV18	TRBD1	CASSPAGTGLTQQYF	TGTGCCAGCTCACCCGCTGGGACAGGCCTTACGCAGCAGTACTTC
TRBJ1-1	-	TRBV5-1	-	CASSVFNREGTEAFF	TGCGCCAGCAGCGTTTTTAACAGGGAGGGCACTGAAGCTTTCTTT
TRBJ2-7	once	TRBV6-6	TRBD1	CASSTDRGYEQYF	TGTGCCAGCAGCACCGACAGGGGCTACGAGCAGTACTTC
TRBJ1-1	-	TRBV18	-	CASSQTGDTEAFF	TGTGCCAGCTCACAGACGGGAGACACTGAAGCTTTCTTT
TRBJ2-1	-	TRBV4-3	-	CASRRRDLSDNEQFF	TGCGCCAGCAGACGCCGGGACTTAAGTGACAATGAGCAGTTCTTC
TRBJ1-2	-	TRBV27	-	CASSFDSKCGYTF	TGTGCCAGCAGTTTCGACAGTAAATGTGGCTACACCTTC
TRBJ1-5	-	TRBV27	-	CASSLAGNSNQPQHF	TGTGCCAGCAGTTTGGCAGGGAATAGCAATCAGCCCCAGCATTTT
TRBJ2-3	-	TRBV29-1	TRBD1	CSVELRDRGADTQYF	TGCAGCGTTGAACTCCGGGACAGGGGCGCAGATACGCAGTATTTT
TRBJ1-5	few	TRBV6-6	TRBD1	CASSRDRGDQPQHF	TGTGCCAGCAGTCGGGACAGGGGCGACCAGCCCCAGCATTTT
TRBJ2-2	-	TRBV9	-	CASSPRPTGEAGELFF	TGTGCCAGCAGCCCTCGCCCCACAGGGGAGGCCGGGGAGCTGTTTTTT
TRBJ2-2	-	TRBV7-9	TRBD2	CASSLEAKRGNTGELFF	TGTGCCAGCAGCTTAGAGGCGAAGCGGGGGAACACCGGGGAGCTGTTTTTT
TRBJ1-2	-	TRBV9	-	CASSVEVNRDYGYTF	TGTGCCAGCAGCGTAGAGGTTAACAGGGACTATGGCTACACCTTC
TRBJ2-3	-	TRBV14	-	CASSQPAADTQYF	TGTGCCAGCAGCCAACCGGCGGCAGATACGCAGTATTTT
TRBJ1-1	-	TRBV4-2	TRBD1	CASSQQGGGTEAFF	TGTGCCAGCAGCCAACAGGGGGGTGGAACTGAAGCTTTCTTT
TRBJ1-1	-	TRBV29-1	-	CSLKEGWSTEAFF	TGCAGCCTAAAGGAGGGGTGGAGCACTGAAGCTTTCTTT
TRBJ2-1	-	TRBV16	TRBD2	CASSQFPSGAYNEQFF	TGTGCCAGCAGCCAATTCCCTAGCGGGGCATACAATGAGCAGTTCTTC
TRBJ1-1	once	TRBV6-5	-	CASRRGNTEAFF	TGTGCCAGCCGTCGGGGGAACACTGAAGCTTTCTTT
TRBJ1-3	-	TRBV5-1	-	CASSLEAGSGNTIYF	TGCGCCAGCAGCTTGGAAGCAGGGTCCGGAAACACCATATATTTT
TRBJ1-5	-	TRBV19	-	CASSKGDWEPQHF	TGTGCCAGTAGTAAAGGGGATTGGGAGCCCCAGCATTTT
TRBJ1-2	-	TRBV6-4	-	CASPLRGDYGYTF	TGTGCCAGCCCTTTACGGGGGGACTATGGCTACACCTTC
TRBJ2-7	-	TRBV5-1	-	CASSVQGTSSYEQYF	TGCGCCAGCAGCGTACAGGGGACTAGCTCCTACGAGCAGTACTTC
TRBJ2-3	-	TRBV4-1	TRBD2	CASSRTSGDVTDTQYF	TGCGCCAGCAGCCGGACTAGCGGGGATGTCACAGATACGCAGTATTTT
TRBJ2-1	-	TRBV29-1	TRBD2	CSALAGHSYNEQFF	TGCAGCGCCTTAGCGGGCCACTCCTACAATGAGCAGTTCTTC
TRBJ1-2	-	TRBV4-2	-	CASSQDPADYGYTF	TGTGCCAGCAGCCAAGATCCGGCGGACTATGGCTACACCTTC
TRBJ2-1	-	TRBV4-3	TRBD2	CASSQGDSGDSLVDNEQFF	TGCGCCAGCAGCCAAGGGGATAGCGGGGACTCCTTGGTTGACAATGAGCAGTTCTTC